This is a list of T cell receptor beta chains from one sample in a study of cytomegalovirus exposure and HLA in healthy donors. The protocol was immunoSEQ multiplex PCR, while the TCRdb copy is restricted to in-frame clones and leaves out a portion. Here the sample spans 100,000 to 150,000 clones, more than 65% being singletons. Specimen: PBMCs. These receptors were collected from a woman in her fifties or sixties in good health and CMV-seropositive. Both conserved end residues are part of each CDR3. A D gene is named only where the DNA matches it firmly. For some rows the clone size is stated as once, few or many, or as a class when expanded; others skip it.

>NA|TRBJ1-2|TRBD1|TRBV9
CASSLTGTERGGYGYTF
TGTGCCAGCAGCTTGACCGGGACAGAACGAGGTGGCTATGGCTACACCTTC
>NA|TRBJ1-3|TRBD1|TRBV29-1
CSAVTGGNTIYF
TGCAGCGCTGTAACAGGGGGCAACACCATATATTTT
>NA|TRBJ1-5|NA|TRBV5-1
CASSADSGNQPQHF
TGCGCCAGCAGCGCGGACAGTGGCAATCAGCCCCAGCATTTT
>NA|TRBJ1-2|TRBD1|TRBV4-2
CASSQDRAGTAYGYTF
TGTGCCAGCAGCCAAGATCGGGCTGGGACAGCCTATGGCTACACCTTC
>NA|TRBJ2-7|TRBD2|TRBV25-1
CASSEDGLARAYEQYF
TGTGCCAGCAGTGAAGATGGACTAGCGAGGGCCTACGAGCAGTACTTC
>NA|TRBJ2-1|NA|TRBV12-2
CASRLSGAGVGPYNEQFF
TGTGCAAGTCGCTTGTCGGGCGCCGGGGTAGGTCCCTACAATGAGCAGTTCTTC
>NA|TRBJ1-1|NA|TRBV6-5
CASSGSQEVFSEAFF
TGTGCCAGCAGTGGCTCGCAGGAGGTCTTTTCTGAAGCTTTCTTT
>NA|TRBJ2-4|NA|TRBV7-9
CASSSRERSPGNIQYF
TGTGCCAGCAGCTCTCGAGAGAGGTCCCCTGGGAACATTCAGTACTTC
>NA|TRBJ2-1|TRBD1|TRBV11-2
CASSLTGTGLNNEQFF
TGTGCCAGCAGCTTGACCGGGACAGGCCTAAACAATGAGCAGTTCTTC
>NA|TRBJ1-6|TRBD1|TRBV15
CATSRGRDRVSSPLHF
TGTGCCACCAGCAGAGGCCGGGACAGGGTTTCTTCACCCCTCCACTTT
>NA|TRBJ2-7|TRBD2|TRBV11-2
CASSPLTSGRHEQYF
TGTGCCAGCAGCCCCCTCACTAGCGGGAGGCACGAGCAGTACTTC
>NA|TRBJ2-7|TRBD2|TRBV6-6
CASSYGRTSGSYEQYF
TGTGCCAGCAGTTACGGGAGGACTAGCGGGAGCTACGAGCAGTACTTC
>NA|TRBJ1-1|TRBD1|TRBV7-2
CASSSGQMNTEAFF
TGTGCCAGCAGCTCGGGACAGATGAACACTGAAGCTTTCTTT
>NA|TRBJ2-5|TRBD1|TRBV7-6
CASSWGTGVIGETQYF
TGTGCCAGCAGCTGGGGGACAGGGGTCATTGGAGAGACCCAGTACTTC
>NA|TRBJ1-6|NA|TRBV7-7
CASSSSRGRNSPLHF
TGTGCTAGCAGCTCCTCCCGCGGGCGGAATTCACCCCTCCACTTT
>NA|TRBJ1-1|NA|TRBV2
CASSAHGQINTEAFF
TGTGCCAGCAGTGCCCATGGACAGATTAACACTGAAGCTTTCTTT
>NA|TRBJ1-2|TRBD1|TRBV7-6
CASSLKGALPLDYGYTF
TGTGCCAGCAGCTTAAAGGGGGCCCTACCCCTTGACTATGGCTACACCTTC
>NA|TRBJ1-5|NA|TRBV4-2
CASSLQGSNQPQHF
TGTGCCAGCAGCCTCCAGGGAAGCAATCAGCCCCAGCATTTT
>few|TRBJ1-6|TRBD1|TRBV27
CASSTRDRGEINSPLHF
TGTGCCAGCAGTACCCGGGACAGGGGAGAGATTAATTCACCCCTCCACTTT
>NA|TRBJ1-1|NA|TRBV11-2
CASSLVGEATEAFF
TGTGCCAGCAGCTTAGTTGGGGAGGCTACTGAAGCTTTCTTT
>NA|TRBJ1-1|NA|TRBV27
CASSSFGRGGGNAEAFF
TGTGCCAGCAGTTCGTTTGGCAGGGGTGGGGGTAACGCTGAAGCTTTCTTT
>NA|TRBJ1-4|NA|TRBV18
CASSPRDNEKLFF
TGTGCCAGCTCACCACGAGATAATGAAAAACTGTTTTTT
>once|TRBJ1-2|TRBD1|TRBV5-4
CASSLEQGASGYTF
TGTGCCAGCAGCTTGGAGCAGGGGGCGTCTGGCTACACCTTC
>NA|TRBJ2-5|NA|TRBV5-1
CASSLQGGRFQETQYF
TGCGCCAGCAGCTTACAGGGAGGGAGATTCCAAGAGACCCAGTACTTC
>few|TRBJ2-6|TRBD1|TRBV7-9
CSSSLVAQGASGANVLTF
TGTTCCAGCAGCTTAGTGGCACAGGGGGCTTCTGGGGCCAACGTCCTGACTTTC
>NA|TRBJ2-3|TRBD2|TRBV7-8
CASSLTSGGADTQYF
TGTGCCAGCAGCCTGACTAGCGGGGGGGCAGATACGCAGTATTTT
>NA|TRBJ1-3|NA|TRBV10-2
CASSESAGFPDTIYF
TGCGCCAGCAGTGAATCTGCGGGTTTCCCGGACACCATATATTTT
>few|TRBJ1-5|NA|TRBV19
CASSISGGSSNQPQHF
TGTGCCAGTAGTATAAGCGGCGGGTCTAGCAATCAGCCCCAGCATTTT
>NA|TRBJ2-3|TRBD2|TRBV28
CASSLGLAGGPGTDTQYF
TGTGCCAGCAGTTTGGGCCTAGCGGGAGGGCCGGGCACAGATACGCAGTATTTT
>NA|TRBJ1-2|NA|TRBV30
CAWSVSIYGYTF
TGTGCCTGGAGTGTTTCTATCTATGGCTACACCTTC
>NA|TRBJ2-3|NA|TRBV7-2
CASSMTATDTQYF
TGTGCCAGCAGCATGACAGCCACAGATACGCAGTATTTT
>NA|TRBJ2-5|NA|TRBV6-6
CASSYRVIGVQETQYF
TGTGCCAGCAGTTATCGGGTTATCGGGGTCCAAGAGACCCAGTACTTC
>NA|TRBJ2-7|NA|TRBV5-1
CASSLGQETYEQYF
TGCGCCAGCAGCTTGGGGCAGGAAACCTACGAGCAGTACTTC
>NA|TRBJ2-1|TRBD2|TRBV7-3
CASSLRSTSGMGDEQFF
TGTGCCAGCAGCTTACGGTCGACTAGCGGGATGGGGGATGAGCAGTTCTTC
>NA|TRBJ1-5|NA|TRBV7-2
CASSLDPGSNQPQHF
TGTGCCAGCAGCTTGGATCCAGGGAGCAATCAGCCCCAGCATTTT
>NA|TRBJ1-4|NA|TRBV4-3
CASSQVGGKNEKLFF
TGCGCCAGCAGCCAAGTTGGCGGGAAGAATGAAAAACTGTTTTTT
>NA|TRBJ2-5|TRBD2|TRBV9
CASSRMSGRGQEAQYF
TGTGCCAGCAGCCGTATGAGCGGGAGGGGTCAAGAGGCCCAGTACTTC
>NA|TRBJ2-1|TRBD2|TRBV11-1
CASTSQRGDEQFF
TGTGCCAGCACCTCCCAGCGGGGGGATGAGCAGTTCTTC
>NA|TRBJ1-1|NA|TRBV10-3
CAISEFGQSTEAFF
TGTGCCATCAGTGAGTTTGGACAGTCGACTGAAGCTTTCTTT
>NA|TRBJ2-6|TRBD1|TRBV5-1
CASSRTGTGAGANVLTF
TGCGCCAGCAGCCGCACGGGGACAGGGGCTGGGGCCAACGTCCTGACTTTC
>NA|TRBJ2-7|NA|TRBV27
CASSLRTVPHEQYF
TGTGCCAGCAGCCTCAGGACTGTACCCCACGAGCAGTACTTC
>NA|TRBJ2-3|TRBD1|TRBV29-1
CSVIHTGESNTQYF
TGCAGCGTGATACACACAGGGGAAAGCAATACGCAGTATTTT
>NA|TRBJ2-5|TRBD2|TRBV7-2
CASSLGGLGSQETQYF
TGTGCCAGCAGCTTAGGGGGACTAGGCAGCCAAGAGACCCAGTACTTC
>NA|TRBJ2-1|TRBD2|TRBV5-4
CASRTGGSSYNEQFF
TGTGCCAGCAGAACCGGGGGGAGCTCCTACAATGAGCAGTTCTTC
>NA|TRBJ1-5|TRBD1|TRBV6-6
CASNVRQGQPQHF
TGTGCCAGCAACGTACGACAGGGACAGCCCCAGCATTTT
>NA|TRBJ2-2|NA|TRBV9
CASSVGTLTGELFF
TGTGCCAGCAGCGTCGGGACTCTCACCGGGGAGCTGTTTTTT
>few|TRBJ1-1|NA|TRBV19
CASRKTQGTDTEAFF
TGTGCCAGTAGGAAAACGCAGGGGACGGACACTGAAGCTTTCTTT
>NA|TRBJ2-7|NA|TRBV5-6
CASSPWSFTYEQYF
TGTGCCAGCAGCCCCTGGTCGTTTACCTACGAGCAGTACTTC
>NA|TRBJ2-7|NA|TRBV18
CASSPLPGPYEQYF
TGTGCCAGCTCACCACTGCCAGGGCCCTACGAGCAGTACTTC
>few|TRBJ2-1|TRBD1|TRBV5-1
CASNQGAAYEQFF
TGCGCCAGCAATCAGGGGGCGGCGTATGAGCAGTTCTTC
>NA|TRBJ2-3|TRBD1|TRBV6-4
CASSEEGATDTQYF
TGTGCCAGCAGTGAAGAGGGGGCTACAGATACGCAGTATTTT
>NA|TRBJ2-7|TRBD2|TRBV7-9
CASSLDLAGGYEQYF
TGTGCCAGCAGCTTAGACCTAGCGGGAGGCTACGAGCAGTACTTC
>NA|TRBJ2-2|NA|TRBV27
CASRPTSVAGANTGELFF
TGTGCCAGCAGACCTACTTCAGTTGCAGGCGCGAACACCGGGGAGCTGTTTTTT
>few|TRBJ2-1|NA|TRBV18
CASSPPGLNSYNEQFF
TGTGCCAGCTCACCACCGGGGCTAAACTCCTACAATGAGCAGTTCTTC
>NA|TRBJ2-7|TRBD2|TRBV5-1
CASSPTIRSGGSYEQYF
TGCGCCAGCAGCCCTACCATCCGTAGCGGGGGAAGCTACGAGCAGTACTTC